This passage covers 8 T cell receptor beta chains from one sample sequenced in a study of early T cells in non-severe SARS-CoV-2 infection. TCRdb redid the calling of the 5' RACE reads with MiXCR, one entry per CDR3 protein. The table lists 20,000 to 25,000 distinct CDR3 sequences, 4% of them singletons. Sample: whole blood. These receptor sequences come from an adult who was a healthcare worker with PCR-confirmed SARS-CoV-2 infection or an uninfected control (not recorded which).

This chain joins TRBV5-1 and TRBJ2-7, with a possible D match to TRBD1 (6 bases). The CDR3 is 13 amino acids. V was trimmed by 3 bases and J by 3 bases, leaving 10 bases between them. The germline V gene encodes CDR1 SGHRS and CDR2 YFSETQ. In DNA, the CDR3 is TGCGCCAGCAGCTCGAGCAGGGGCTACGAGCAGTACTTC. Amino acid sequence: CASSSSRGYEQYF.

In this sample, this clonotype turned up a few times. The V and J genes are TRBV12-3 or TRBV12-4 and TRBJ1-3, with 8 bases matching TRBD1. This CDR3 comprises 13 residues. V shed 4 bases and J 4 bases; nucleotides not matched to a gene: 0. The CDR3 is CASSWTGGNTIYF. As DNA, the CDR3 is TGTGCCAGCAGTTGGACAGGGGGAAACACCATATATTTT.

There are many counts of this clonotype. Relative to the germline gene, one junction end is altered; a read error may explain this. This sequence joins TRBV7-7 and TRBJ2-7; 10 bases align to TRBD1. This CDR3 contains 18 residues. Germline lookup yields CDR1 SSHAT and CDR2 FNYEAQ (reference sequence). The CDR3 DNA reads TGTGCTAGCAACCTAAACCGGGACAGGGGCGCCCGGGGTCACGAGCAGTACTTC. This codes for CASNLNRDRGARGHEQYF.

The sample holds many counts of this clonotype. The chain uses TRBV11-2 and TRBJ2-1; D uncertain. CDR1 and CDR2 (germline): SGHAT, FQNNGV. The CDR3 extends over 12 amino acids. V was pared by 3 bases and J by 10 bases, with 10 bases between. The DNA of the CDR3 is TGTGCCAGCAGCTTGCACGTCGAAGAGCAGTTCTTC. It specifies CASSLHVEEQFF. Filled out from reference TRBV11-2 and TRBJ2-1, the complete variable domain reads EAGVAQSPRYKIIEKRQSVAFWCNPISGHATLYWYQQILGQGPKLLIQFQNNGVVDDSQLPKDRFSAERLKGVDSTLKIQPAKLEDSAVYLCASSLHVEEQFFGPGTRLTVL.

This clonotype was counted many times. J is TRBJ2-1 and V is TRBV20-1, with 8 bases matching TRBD2. The germline V gene has CDR1 DFQATT and CDR2 SNEGSKA (reference sequence). V lost 3 bases to trimming and J lost 8 bases; unmatched junction nucleotides: 9. The CDR3 extends over 14 amino acids. The CDR3 protein is CSASSGGDLYEQFF. The CDR3 DNA reads as TGCAGTGCTAGCAGCGGGGGCGACCTGTATGAGCAGTTCTTC.

V and J are TRBV4-3 and TRBJ1-6, with D perhaps TRBD1 (6 bases). Trimming pared 0 bases from V and 5 bases from J, leaving 8 bases between. Germline V gene sequence: CDR1 LGHNA, CDR2 YSLEER. The length of the CDR3 is 15 residues. Here the CDR3 DNA reads TGCGCCAGCAGCCAAGAGGGGGCCGATAATTCACCCCTCCACTTT. Protein product: CASSQEGADNSPLHF.

This clonotype was detected many times. V and J are TRBV2 and TRBJ1-6, with TRBD1 identical over 9 bases. Per germline, CDR1 SNHLY and CDR2 FYNNEI. There are 15 residues in the CDR3. Germline trimming cut 2 bases from V and 9 bases from J; bases unmatched to any gene: 5. In DNA, the CDR3 is TGTGCCAGCAGTGAAACACAGGGGGCCCGTTCACCCCTCCACTTT. Protein: CASSETQGARSPLHF.

The chain combines TRBV11-2 with TRBJ1-2, with TRBD1 matching 7 bases. The germline V gene encodes CDR1 SGHAT and CDR2 FQNNGV. This CDR3 is 15 amino acids long. The trim removed 5 bases at V and 4 bases at J, leaving 10 bases unmatched. The CDR3 DNA reads TGTGCCAGCAGCCTACGTGGGGGACAGACCTATGGCTACACCTTC. Its translation is CASSLRGGQTYGYTF.